This is a list of T cell receptor beta chains from one sample in a study of blood T cell repertoires in COVID-19. TCRdb keeps only in-frame clones here, not all; method: immunoSEQ multiplex PCR. The table lists approximately 49,000 clones, 82% of them singletons. Source material: peripheral blood. These receptors originate from a human donor with acute or convalescent COVID-19. The donor label of this sample is uncertain. CDR3s include the opening cysteine and the closing phenylalanine or tryptophan.

V gene,CDR3 protein
TRBV19,CASGSGRAQETQYF
TRBV19,CASRNDRVNTEAFF
TRBV7-6,CASSPRTGAGQPQHF
TRBV7-9,CASSWGTSGRWETQYF
TRBV18,CASSRTGPGETQYF
TRBV10-2,CASSDRRRSGNTIYF
TRBV10-3,CAISESFENIQYF
TRBV3-1/TRBV3-2,CASSQELTSGGYNEQFF
TRBV5-4,CASSSRDRSNTGELFF
TRBV4-2,CASSHARQVNEQFF
TRBV29-1,CSVVGAPPEQYF
TRBV7-2,CASSLGDRGPLATNEKLFF
TRBV30,CAWISPTGGWNGYTF
TRBV10-3,CATAWGGMNTEAFF